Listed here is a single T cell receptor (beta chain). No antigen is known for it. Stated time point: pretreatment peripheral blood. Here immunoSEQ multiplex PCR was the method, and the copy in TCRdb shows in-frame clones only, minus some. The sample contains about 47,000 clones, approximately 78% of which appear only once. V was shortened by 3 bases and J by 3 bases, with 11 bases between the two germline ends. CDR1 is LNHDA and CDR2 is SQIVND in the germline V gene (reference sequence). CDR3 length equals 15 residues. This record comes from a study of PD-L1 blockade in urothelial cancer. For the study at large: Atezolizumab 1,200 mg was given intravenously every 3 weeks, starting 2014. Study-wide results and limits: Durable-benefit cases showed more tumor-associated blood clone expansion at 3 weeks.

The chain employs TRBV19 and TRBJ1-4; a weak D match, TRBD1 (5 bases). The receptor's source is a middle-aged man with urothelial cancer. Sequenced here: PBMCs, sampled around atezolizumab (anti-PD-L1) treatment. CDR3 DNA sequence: TGTGCCAGTAGTATCTTGGGGGAGGCTAATGAAAAACTGTTTTTT. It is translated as CASSILGEANEKLFF.